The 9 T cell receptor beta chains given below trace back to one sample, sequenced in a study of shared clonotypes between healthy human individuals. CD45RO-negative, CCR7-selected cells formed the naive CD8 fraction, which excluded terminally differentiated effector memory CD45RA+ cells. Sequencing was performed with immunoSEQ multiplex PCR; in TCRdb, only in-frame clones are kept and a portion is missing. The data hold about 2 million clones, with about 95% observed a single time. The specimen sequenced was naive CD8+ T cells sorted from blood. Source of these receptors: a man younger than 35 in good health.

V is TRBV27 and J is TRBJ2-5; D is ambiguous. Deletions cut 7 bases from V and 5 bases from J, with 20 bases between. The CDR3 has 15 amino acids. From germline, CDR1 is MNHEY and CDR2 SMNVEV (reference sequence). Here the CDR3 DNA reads TGTGCCAGCAAGGTGGCAGTTCGCACCGAGGAGACCCAGTACTTC. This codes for CASKVAVRTEETQYF.

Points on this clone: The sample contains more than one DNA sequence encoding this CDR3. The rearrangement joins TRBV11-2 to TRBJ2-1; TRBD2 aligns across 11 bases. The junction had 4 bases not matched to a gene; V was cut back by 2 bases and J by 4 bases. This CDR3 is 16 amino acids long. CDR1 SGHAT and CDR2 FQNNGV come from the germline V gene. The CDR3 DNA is TGTGCCAGCAGCTTAAGTCGGACTAGCGGGTACAATGAGCAGTTCTTC. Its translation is CASSLSRTSGYNEQFF.

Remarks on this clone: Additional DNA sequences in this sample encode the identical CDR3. The CDR3 here is CASSLGTYEQYF. The CDR3 region has the DNA TGTGCCAGCAGCCTTGGGACCTACGAGCAGTACTTC. The rearrangement joins TRBV5-6 to TRBJ2-7; D not certain. V lost 4 bases and J lost 2, with 7 bases in between. The CDR3 sequence is 12 residues long. The V gene's germline CDR1 is SGHDT and CDR2 YYEEEE.

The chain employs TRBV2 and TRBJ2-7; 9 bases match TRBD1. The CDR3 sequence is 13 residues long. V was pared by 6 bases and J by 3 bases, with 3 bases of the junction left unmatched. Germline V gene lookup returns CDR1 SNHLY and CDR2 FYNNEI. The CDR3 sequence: CASRQGAIYEQYF. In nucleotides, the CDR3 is TGTGCCAGCAGACAGGGGGCTATCTACGAGCAGTACTTC.

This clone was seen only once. Written as DNA, the CDR3 is TGCGCCAGCAGCCCGGGACCGATGAACACCGGGGAGCTGTTTTTT. Protein: CASSPGPMNTGELFF. The gene calls are TRBV5-1 and TRBJ2-2, with D perhaps given as TRBD1 or TRBD2 (5 bases each). Germline V CDR1 and CDR2: SGHRS, YFSETQ. The CDR3 totals 15 residues. Trimming cost V 4 bases and J 1 base, with 11 bases left between them.

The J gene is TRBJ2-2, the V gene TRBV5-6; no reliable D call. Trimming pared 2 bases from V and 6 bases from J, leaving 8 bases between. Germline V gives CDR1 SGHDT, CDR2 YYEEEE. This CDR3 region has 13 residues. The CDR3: CASSFNLAGELFF. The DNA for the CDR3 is TGTGCCAGCAGCTTTAATCTGGCCGGGGAGCTGTTTTTT.

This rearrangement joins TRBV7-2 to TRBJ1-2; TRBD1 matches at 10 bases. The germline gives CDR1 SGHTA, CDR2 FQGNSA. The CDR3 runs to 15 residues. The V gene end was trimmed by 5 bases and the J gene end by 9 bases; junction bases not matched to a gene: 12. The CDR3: CASSIFLPGQGSYTF. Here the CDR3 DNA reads TGTGCCAGCAGCATATTCCTACCGGGACAGGGGAGCTACACCTTC. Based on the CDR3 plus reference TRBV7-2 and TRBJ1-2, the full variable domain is GAGVSQSPSNKVTEKGKDVELRCDPISGHTALYWYRQSLGQGLEFLIYFQGNSAPDKSGLPSDRFSAERTGGSVSTLTIQRTQQEDSAVYLCASSIFLPGQGSYTFGSGTRLTVV.

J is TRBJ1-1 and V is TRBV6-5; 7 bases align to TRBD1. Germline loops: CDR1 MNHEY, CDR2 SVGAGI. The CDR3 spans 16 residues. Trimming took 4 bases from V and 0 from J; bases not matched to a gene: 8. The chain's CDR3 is CASSLGQEGVNTEAFF. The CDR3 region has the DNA TGTGCCAGCAGTTTAGGACAGGAGGGGGTGAACACTGAAGCTTTCTTT.

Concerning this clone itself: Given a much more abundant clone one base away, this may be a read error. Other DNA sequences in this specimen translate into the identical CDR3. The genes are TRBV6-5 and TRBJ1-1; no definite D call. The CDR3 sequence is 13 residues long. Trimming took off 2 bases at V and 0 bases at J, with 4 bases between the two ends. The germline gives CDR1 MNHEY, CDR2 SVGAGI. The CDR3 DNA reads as TGTGCCAGCAGTTACGAGGTGAACACTGAAGCTTTCTTT. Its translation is CASSYEVNTEAFF.